The 21 T cell receptor beta chains reported below all come from one sample, sequenced in a study of human T cells and chemical hapten exposure. Time point described: patch test 3, about 24 weeks after DPC sensitization. Treatment here: therapeutic diphenylcyclopropenone sensitization with weekly scalp DPC. TCRdb re-derived calls from the RACE reads in MiXCR, one entry per CDR3 protein. The sample contains roughly 200,000 distinct CDR3 sequences, around a quarter of which appear only once. The material sequenced was whole blood, taken in connection with sensitization to the hapten diphenylcyclopropenone (DPC). These receptors all stem from a woman in her 40s with alopecia areata. Some clones in this sample may be carry-over from other donors' samples.

This clonotype was seen a handful of times. This rearrangement joins TRBV27 to TRBJ2-7; 7 bases match TRBD2. CDR3 length: 13 amino acids. V trimming: 3 bases; J trimming: 10 bases; junction bases outside the gene matches: 9. Germline CDR1 is MNHEY and CDR2 is SMNVEV (reference sequence). CDR3 DNA: TGTGCCAGCAGTTTGAGGCCTAGCGGCGGACAGTACTTC. The encoded protein is CASSLRPSGGQYF.

In this sample, this clonotype turned up many times. V and J are TRBV7-3 and TRBJ2-3; D is unresolved. CDR1 and CDR2 from the germline V gene are SGHTA and FQGTGA. V was shortened by 4 bases and J by 0 bases, with 8 bases between the two germline ends. This CDR3 spans 14 amino acids. In DNA form, the CDR3 reads TGTGCCAGCAGCTACGGACCTAGCACAGATACGCAGTATTTT. Amino acids: CASSYGPSTDTQYF.

The V call is TRBV29-1, the J call TRBJ2-4; 12 bases map to TRBD1. CDR1 and CDR2 (germline): SQVTM, ANQGSEA. There are 21 residues in the CDR3. With V trimmed by 0 bases and J by 7 bases, 22 bases remained unmatched. The DNA for the CDR3 is TGCAGCGTTGAAGATCTTTTTTTAAGTCGGGACAGGGGGCGATTGGGGAACATTCAGTACTTC. This translates into CSVEDLFLSRDRGRLGNIQYF.

The chain joins TRBV6-5 to TRBJ2-1; 8 bases match TRBD2. The CDR3 covers 15 residues. The trim removed 5 bases at V and 5 bases at J, leaving 8 bases unmatched. The V gene's germline CDR1 is MNHEY and CDR2 SVGAGI. The CDR3 bases are TGTGCCAGCAGTAGATTAGCGGGGTCAGACAATGAGCAGTTCTTC. Translated: CASSRLAGSDNEQFF.

The chain is built from TRBV4-1 and TRBJ2-1; 11 positions agree with TRBD2. The CDR3 covers 20 residues. V lost 1 base and J lost 4; bases outside the gene matches: 15. The germline V gene encodes CDR1 MGHRA and CDR2 YSYEKL. The CDR3 DNA follows: TGCGCCAGCAGCCAAGCCATGGGTATAGCGGGAGGGCACGAATACAATGAGCAGTTCTTC. Translated, it gives CASSQAMGIAGGHEYNEQFF.

The gene calls are TRBV11-1 and TRBJ2-1, with 7 bases aligning to TRBD1. CDR3 length: 13 residues. Germline V CDR1 and CDR2: SGHAT, FQDESV (reference sequence). V shed 7 bases and J 7 bases; nucleotides not matched to a gene: 7. The DNA for the CDR3 is TGTGCCAGCATTAGGACAGGTCTGAATGAGCAGTTCTTC. Amino acids: CASIRTGLNEQFF.

CDR3 loop: CAISERETVEAFF. In DNA form, the CDR3 reads TGTGCCATCAGTGAGAGGGAGACAGTCGAAGCTTTCTTT. V usage is TRBV10-3 and J usage is TRBJ1-1; D might be TRBD1 (5 bases). The V and J ends lost 2 bases and 8 bases respectively, with 12 bases between them. Germline V gives CDR1 ENHRY, CDR2 SYGVKD. This CDR3 spans 13 amino acids.

This clonotype appeared a few times. V gene TRBV28 combines with J gene TRBJ1-1; TRBD1 might be the D (5 bases). Germline V CDR1 and CDR2: MDHEN, SYDVKM. The ends were cut back, 6 bases at V and 1 base at J, with 9 bases in the middle. The CDR3 covers 13 residues. CDR3 bases: TGTGCCAGCAGGTTGGGGGAGAACACTGAAGCTTTCTTT. This codes for CASRLGENTEAFF.

This clonotype was observed a handful of times. The V gene is TRBV20-1, the J gene TRBJ2-7; 9 bases are a match to TRBD2. In germline, CDR1 is DFQATT, CDR2 SNEGSKA (reference sequence). This CDR3 spans 15 amino acids. The trim removed 1 base at V and 1 base at J, leaving 5 bases unmatched. CDR3 protein: CSARVPREGSYEQYF. The CDR3, as DNA: TGCAGTGCTAGAGTTCCGCGGGAGGGTTCCTACGAGCAGTACTTC.

The chain couples TRBV5-1 to TRBJ1-1, with a weak D call TRBD1 (6 bases). With 4 bases removed from V and 1 base from J, the gap between germline ends came to 11 bases. CDR1 SGHRS and CDR2 YFSETQ come from the germline V gene. There are 14 residues in the CDR3. CDR3 coding DNA: TGCGCCAGCAGCGGTGGACAGAGGAACACTGAAGCTTTCTTT. It codes for CASSGGQRNTEAFF.

The chain couples TRBV7-9 to TRBJ2-3; D is perhaps TRBD1 (6 bases). The CDR3 length is 13 residues. Germline V gene lookup returns CDR1 SEHNR and CDR2 FQNEAQ (reference sequence). The germline V and J ends were trimmed by 5 bases and 9 bases, with 15 bases remaining between them. Written as DNA, the CDR3 is TGTGCCAGCAGCCCCATAGGGACACGGACGCAGTATTTT. It yields the protein CASSPIGTRTQYF.

This clonotype was counted at least ten times. The chain employs TRBV20-1 and TRBJ2-2, with no clear D. V gave up 0 bases and J gave up 5 bases, with 7 bases separating them. CDR3 length equals 13 residues. CDR1 DFQATT and CDR2 SNEGSKA come from the germline V gene (reference sequence). Here the CDR3 reads CSARDPRTGELFF. The CDR3 DNA sequence: TGCAGTGCTAGAGATCCGAGGACCGGGGAGCTGTTTTTT.

V usage is TRBV12-3 or TRBV12-4 and J usage is TRBJ1-4; unclear D gene. V was shortened by 5 bases and J by 11 bases, with 12 bases between the two germline ends. CDR3 length: 12 residues. The DNA for the CDR3 is TGTGCCAGCAGTACCCAAGCGGGGAAACTGTTTTTT. Encoded protein: CASSTQAGKLFF.

The chain has TRBV7-9 and TRBJ2-1; D call uncertain. The length of the CDR3 is 12 residues. V gave up 5 bases and J gave up 2 bases, with 4 bases separating them. The germline V gene encodes CDR1 SEHNR and CDR2 FQNEAQ (reference sequence). As DNA, the CDR3 is TGTGCCAGCAGCGGCGCCTACAATGAGCAGTTCTTC. It codes for CASSGAYNEQFF.

CDR3 sequence reads: CASKNPSASGANVLTF. CDR3 DNA sequence: TGTGCCAGCAAGAACCCCTCGGCCTCTGGGGCCAACGTCCTGACTTTC. V and J are TRBV27 and TRBJ2-6, with D unclear. The length of the CDR3 is 16 residues. Germline CDR1 reads MNHEY; CDR2 reads SMNVEV (reference sequence). Trimming left V 7 bases short and J 0 bases short, with 13 bases between.

The chain carries TRBV11-2 and TRBJ2-5; tentative D call: TRBD2 (7 bases). Germline V gene data show CDR1 as SGHAT and CDR2 as FQNNGV. V lost 1 base, J lost 5 bases, and 14 bases lay in between. The CDR3 is 15 amino acids. The CDR3 nucleotides are TGTGCCAGCAGCTTAGTAGGGGGACTAACGGAGACCCAGTACTTC. Translated: CASSLVGGLTETQYF.

This clonotype was seen a few times. The J gene is TRBJ2-1, the V gene TRBV28; D ambiguous. The germline V gene has CDR1 MDHEN and CDR2 SYDVKM. V was clipped by 7 bases and J by 1 base, with 14 bases between them. The CDR3 runs 15 residues. The CDR3 DNA sequence: TGTGCCAGCACCCCCGCTCGGTTTTCCTACAATGAGCAGTTCTTC. It translates to CASTPARFSYNEQFF. The complete variable domain, with remaining parts taken from reference TRBV28 and TRBJ2-1, reads DVKVTQSSRYLVKRTGEKVFLECVQDMDHENMFWYRQDPGLGLRLIYFSYDVKMKEKGDIPEGYSVSREKKERFSLILESASTNQTSMYLCASTPARFSYNEQFFGPGTRLTVL.

The rearrangement joins TRBV28 to TRBJ2-1; 9 bases align to TRBD2. The CDR3 extends over 14 amino acids. Germline loops: CDR1 MDHEN, CDR2 SYDVKM. After removal of 4 bases from V and 6 bases from J, the junction contained 4 bases not matched to a gene. The CDR3 is CASSSSGTGNEQFF. DNA for the CDR3: TGTGCCAGCAGTTCTAGCGGGACGGGCAATGAGCAGTTCTTC.

The chain couples TRBV20-1 to TRBJ1-2; TRBD1 is a possible D gene (6 bases). CDR1 is DFQATT and CDR2 is SNEGSKA in the germline V gene (reference sequence). V lost 2 bases, J lost 1 base, and 11 bases lay in between. This CDR3 is 14 amino acids long. This chain's CDR3 is CSARPQGLNYGYTF. DNA for the CDR3: TGCAGTGCTAGACCACAGGGCCTTAACTATGGCTACACCTTC.

In its sample, this clonotype was seen a few times. The rearrangement links TRBV20-1 to TRBJ2-5; D is perhaps TRBD2 (5 bases). The CDR3 totals 10 residues. CDR1 DFQATT and CDR2 SNEGSKA come from the germline V gene (reference sequence). Trimming removed 6 bases at V and 9 bases at J, with 11 bases between. CDR3 amino acids: CSAAPRAQYF. In DNA, the CDR3 is TGCAGTGCGGCCCCGAGGGCCCAGTACTTC.

This clonotype was seen a handful of times. The chain links TRBV28 to TRBJ1-5, with D perhaps TRBD1 (6 bases). The V and J ends lost 6 bases and 0 bases respectively, with 18 bases between them. Germline V gene data show CDR1 as MDHEN and CDR2 as SYDVKM. CDR3 length equals 17 residues. CDR3 coding DNA: TGTGCCAGCAGGTCCCTTGGGGCGGGGGCTAGCAATCAGCCCCAGCATTTT. Protein sequence: CASRSLGAGASNQPQHF.